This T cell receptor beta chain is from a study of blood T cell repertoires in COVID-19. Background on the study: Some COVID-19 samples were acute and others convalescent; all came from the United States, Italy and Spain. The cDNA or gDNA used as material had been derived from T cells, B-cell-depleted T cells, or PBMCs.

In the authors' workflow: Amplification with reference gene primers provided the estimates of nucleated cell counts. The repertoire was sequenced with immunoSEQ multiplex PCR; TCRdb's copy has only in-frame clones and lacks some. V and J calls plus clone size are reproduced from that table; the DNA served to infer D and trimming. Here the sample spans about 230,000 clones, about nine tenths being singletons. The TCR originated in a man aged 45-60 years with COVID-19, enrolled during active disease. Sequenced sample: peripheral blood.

The CDR3 region has the DNA TGTGCCAGCAGCCCAGGGGGGATCGGCGAGCAGTACTTC. It is translated as CASSPGGIGEQYF. The chain combines TRBV7-9 with TRBJ2-7; weak D call: TRBD1 (7 bases). The CDR3 runs 13 residues. Trimming removed 5 bases from V and 6 bases from J, with 14 bases in between. The germline CDR1 and CDR2 sequences are SEHNR and FQNEAQ (reference sequence).